This T cell receptor beta chain originates from a study of sequential checkpoint blockade in melanoma (dated by TCRdb to between 2019 and 2020). Notes on the research overall: In a 1:1 randomization, patients received either first-line nivolumab then ipilimumab (arm A) or ipilimumab then nivolumab (arm B). Both trial sequences were followed by maintenance nivolumab.

Remarks on this clone: No antigen is known for it. No qualities accompany the bases; no much larger clone lies one base away.

The immunoSEQ Assay was used to immunosequence TCRbeta CDR3 regions from genomic DNA. Genomic DNA was amplified by bias-controlled multiplex PCR before high-throughput sequencing. Per the source publication's procedure: To quantify the absolute abundance of each unique TCRbeta CDR3 region, the sequences were collapsed and filtered. Clonality was defined as 1 minus Pielou's evenness and was calculated using productive rearrangements only. Clones with significantly greater frequencies in on-treatment versus baseline samples were identified using a previously published method. Imported from immuneACCESS, the table was reduced by TCRdb to in-frame sequences with V and J called. These copies leave out some clones; in studies compared against another copy, an unresolved V gene accounts for under half, and the cause of the remainder is not known. V, J and clone size are taken as reported in that table, and D and trimming were inferred from the DNA itself. The sample table contains roughly 13,000 clones; only one count was recorded for roughly two thirds of them. Of the sample, about a quarter is held by the ten largest clones.

Interpreted using the paper, the treatment or condition label stands for: randomized to nivolumab then ipilimumab (arm A) or the reverse (arm B). None of the patients in the trial had previously been given DNA-damaging chemotherapy. Thawed PBMCs were sorted on a FACS Aria II flow cytometer to isolate live CD3+CD8+ cells negative for CD19 and CD56. Samples were obtained from patients with melanoma enrolled in CheckMate 064, a randomized, open-label phase II trial of sequential checkpoint blockade. Peripheral blood mononuclear cells were collected by leukapheresis, purified using Ficoll-Paque, and frozen in human serum containing approximately 9.8% DMSO. Purity of sorted blood CD3+CD8+ cells was verified at >98% immediately after sorting, followed by DNA extraction. The CDR3 sequence holds 15 residues, the cysteine and phenylalanine included. Only the CDR3 region is kept as DNA, spanning 45 bases read in frame from base 1. V is cut by 5 bases and J by 2 bases, and the space between the germline ends is 13 bases. CDR1 and CDR2 are read off the germline V gene as SNHLY and FYNNEI.

Points the paper makes about the study in general: The response-prediction model combining TCR metrics and mutation burden needs validation in larger, independent patient cohorts.

Sequenced material: CD8+ T cells sorted from blood (inferred from file names), taken from a patient given nivolumab and ipilimumab in sequence. The chain uses TRBV2 and TRBJ1-3, with the D segment identity uncertain. The clonotype was recovered from a human donor with melanoma. The CDR3 has the sequence CASSTVLVPGNTIYF. The DNA sequence follows: TGTGCCAGCAGTACGGTCCTTGTCCCTGGAAACACCATATATTTT.